The 28 T cell receptor beta chains in this list originate from one sample, sequenced in a study of OX40 agonist ivuxolimab in advanced cancers. Repertoires were generated with immunoSEQ multiplex PCR, while TCRdb's copy carries only in-frame clones and drops some. The table has about 58,000 clones, over 65% seen once. The material sequenced was CD4+ or CD8+ T cells sorted from blood, taken in a trial of the OX40 agonist ivuxolimab. These receptors were collected from an adult with an advanced solid tumor such as melanoma, head and neck, liver or kidney cancer.

The chain employs TRBV15 and TRBJ1-5, with D perhaps matching TRBD1 (5 bases). The CDR3 loop spans 17 amino acids. Germline CDR1 reads LNHNV; CDR2 reads YYDKDF (reference sequence). Trimming removed 0 bases from V and 0 bases from J, with 12 bases in between. The CDR3 sequence: CATSRDVGLYSNQPQHF. The CDR3, as DNA: TGTGCCACCAGCAGAGATGTGGGACTCTATAGCAATCAGCCCCAGCATTTT.

This chain joins TRBV30 and TRBJ2-3; D tentatively reads TRBD1 or TRBD2 (5 bases each). The V and J ends lost 1 base and 12 bases respectively, with 11 bases between them. There are 11 residues in the CDR3. Per germline, CDR1 GTSNPN and CDR2 SVGIG (reference sequence). The CDR3 coding sequence is TGTGCCTGGAGTGGAGGGGAGACACAGTATTTT. This gives the protein CAWSGGETQYF.

The chain is built from TRBV18 and TRBJ1-5; maybe TRBD1 (6 bases). V lost 6 bases to trimming and J lost 4 bases, with 13 bases between them. Germline assignment: CDR1 KGHSH and CDR2 LQKENI. This CDR3 contains 14 residues. CDR3 loop: CASSLTTGNQPQHF. The CDR3 bases are TGTGCCAGCTCTCTCACCACAGGGAATCAGCCCCAGCATTTT.

This clone was seen more than once but under ten times. This CDR3 is CASRPSEGTGHPGEQYF. CDR3 sequence (DNA): TGCGCCAGCAGACCAAGTGAGGGGACAGGCCACCCGGGGGAGCAGTACTTC. This chain connects TRBV23-1 to TRBJ2-7; 8 bases are a match to TRBD1. TRBV23-1 is labeled an ORF, and its function is uncertain. CDR3 size: 17 residues. V trimming: 6 bases; J trimming: 7 bases; junction bases outside the gene matches: 20.

This rearrangement joins TRBV19 to TRBJ2-5; D gene unclear. The CDR3 has 11 amino acids. The germline V gene encodes CDR1 LNHDA and CDR2 SQIVND (reference sequence). CDR3 in amino acids: CANAGQETQYF. The CDR3 DNA follows: TGTGCTAACGCTGGGCAAGAGACCCAGTACTTC.

This clone showed up just a few times. The CDR3 nucleotides read TGTGCCAGCAGCTTAAGGGGCCTGAACACTGAAGCTTTCTTT. Its translation: CASSLRGLNTEAFF. The chain combines TRBV7-3 with TRBJ1-1, with a tentative D call TRBD1 (5 bases). V was cut by 1 base and J by 0 bases, with 6 bases left in between. The CDR3 runs 14 residues. Germline CDR1 reads SGHTA; CDR2 reads FQGTGA.

This clone has just a few counts. J is TRBJ1-5 and V is TRBV7-9; D call uncertain. The V gene lost 6 bases and the J gene lost 5 bases, with 8 bases spanning the gap. The germline V gene encodes CDR1 SEHNR and CDR2 FQNEAQ (reference sequence). CDR3 length: 12 amino acids. CDR3 nucleotide sequence: TGTGCCAGCAGTCCAATCGATCAGCCCCAGCATTTT. Encoded protein: CASSPIDQPQHF.

The rearrangement uses TRBV2 and TRBJ2-3; 9 positions match TRBD2. The CDR3 has 14 residues. Germline-derived CDR1 and CDR2 are SNHLY and FYNNEI. J gave up 1 base and V 8 bases, and 4 bases lay outside the gene matches. CDR3 residues: CASGERGGTDTQYF. The CDR3 DNA follows: TGTGCCAGCGGAGAGCGGGGGGGCACAGATACGCAGTATTTT.

The chain carries TRBV6-6 and TRBJ2-7, with D unresolved. This CDR3 is 11 amino acids long. Germline CDR1 is MNHNY and CDR2 is SVGAGI (reference sequence). Between the trimmed V and J ends, which lost 6 bases and 7 bases, there was a span of 10 bases. The CDR3, as DNA: TGTGCCAGCAGCCCACGAAGTGAGCAGTACTTC. It specifies CASSPRSEQYF.

The chain has TRBV7-9 and TRBJ1-1; D not resolved. This CDR3 has 12 amino acids. Germline CDR1 reads SEHNR; CDR2 reads FQNEAQ (reference sequence). The V and J ends lost 5 bases and 8 bases respectively, with 12 bases between them. The CDR3 loop is CASSRRTGEAFF. The CDR3 DNA reads TGTGCCAGCAGCCGAAGGACGGGAGAAGCTTTCTTT.

DNA for the CDR3: TGTGCCAGCAGTTTAGGGGGGCGAATCTCCTACGAGCAGTACTTC. Translated: CASSLGGRISYEQYF. This chain uses TRBV28 with TRBJ2-7; D possibly matches TRBD1 or TRBD2 (6 bases each). This CDR3 has 15 residues. Germline lookup yields CDR1 MDHEN and CDR2 SYDVKM. V was clipped by 2 bases and J by 0 bases, with 11 bases between them.

This sequence joins TRBV7-9 and TRBJ2-5, with 7 nucleotides matching TRBD2. CDR3 length: 13 amino acids. The germline gives CDR1 SEHNR, CDR2 FQNEAQ (reference sequence). Losses at the gene ends were 5 bases for V and 5 bases for J; bases not matched to a gene: 5. Written as DNA, the CDR3 is TGTGCCAGCAGCCGCGCGGGGGAGGAGACCCAGTACTTC. Its protein is CASSRAGEETQYF.

The sample holds one count of this clone. This chain links TRBV7-3 with TRBJ1-5, with a tentative D call TRBD1 (6 bases). Trimming shortened V by 1 base and J by 5 bases, and 15 bases separated the two germline ends. Germline V lookup: CDR1 SGHTA, CDR2 FQGTGA. The CDR3 extends over 16 amino acids. CDR3 sequence reads: CASSLRKRGSDQPQHF. CDR3 nucleotide sequence: TGTGCCAGCAGCTTAAGGAAGAGGGGGTCCGATCAGCCCCAGCATTTT.

The chain recombines TRBV4-1 with TRBJ2-2, with 11 bases lining up with TRBD2. The CDR3 runs to 18 residues. In germline, CDR1 is MGHRA, CDR2 YSYEKL. The ends lost 5 bases at V and 1 base at J; junction bases unmatched: 9. The CDR3 DNA follows: TGCGCCAGCAGCGAAGCCGGACTAGCGGGCATGAACACCGGGGAGCTGTTTTTT. It specifies CASSEAGLAGMNTGELFF.

The rearrangement uses TRBV5-1 and TRBJ1-1; no definite D call. Germline CDR1 and CDR2: SGHRS and YFSETQ. Trimming shortened V by 2 bases and J by 6 bases, and 8 bases separated the two germline ends. This CDR3 is 12 amino acids long. The CDR3 is CASSFGRSEAFF. The CDR3 DNA sequence: TGCGCCAGCAGCTTCGGACGGTCTGAAGCTTTCTTT.

This sequence joins TRBV9 and TRBJ2-7; the match to TRBD1 covers 7 bases. Per the germline V gene, CDR1 is SGDLS and CDR2 is YYNGEE. With 7 bases clipped from V and 3 bases from J, the junction kept 10 bases outside the gene matches. There are 14 residues in the CDR3. This CDR3 reads CASGTGTESYEQYF. In DNA, the CDR3 is TGTGCCAGCGGGACCGGGACAGAAAGCTACGAGCAGTACTTC.

This chain connects TRBV7-6 to TRBJ2-1; no clear D. Germline V gene data show CDR1 as SGHVS and CDR2 as FNYEAQ. The CDR3 runs to 13 residues. V was pared by 1 base and J by 7 bases, with 8 bases between. The CDR3 loop is CASSLELGNEQFF. The CDR3 nucleotides read TGTGCCAGCAGCTTAGAATTAGGGAATGAGCAGTTCTTC.

This chain uses TRBV7-8 with TRBJ2-3, with 9 nucleotides matching TRBD2. Trimming cost V 5 bases and J 6 bases; bases outside gene matches: 12. This CDR3 contains 16 residues. Germline V gene data show CDR1 as SGHVS and CDR2 as FQNEAQ. CDR3 bases: TGTGCCAGCAGCCCCTTTGGTAGCGGGGGATCTGATACGCAGTATTTT. This sequence encodes CASSPFGSGGSDTQYF.

The J gene is TRBJ2-5, the V gene TRBV5-1, with D uncertain. The CDR3 totals 14 residues. V was pared by 0 bases and J by 5 bases, with 11 bases between. Looked up from germline, CDR1 is SGHRS and CDR2 is YFSETQ. The CDR3 sequence is CASSLATGIETQYF. Written as DNA, the CDR3 is TGCGCCAGCAGCTTGGCCACTGGGATTGAGACCCAGTACTTC.

V is TRBV7-2 and J is TRBJ1-1; possibly TRBD1 for D (5 bases). CDR3 size: 14 residues. The V end was cut by 3 bases, the J end by 1 base, with 9 bases between. Germline CDR1 and CDR2: SGHTA and FQGNSA. CDR3 sequence reads: CASSLWDGNTEAFF. The CDR3 DNA follows: TGTGCCAGCAGCTTGTGGGACGGGAACACTGAAGCTTTCTTT. Full variable domain (remainder filled in from reference TRBV7-2 and TRBJ1-1): GAGVSQSPSNKVTEKGKDVELRCDPISGHTALYWYRQSLGQGLEFLIYFQGNSAPDKSGLPSDRFSAERTGGSVSTLTIQRTQQEDSAVYLCASSLWDGNTEAFFGQGTRLTVV.

The chain combines TRBV6-5 with TRBJ2-3; no clear D gene. Looked up from germline, CDR1 is MNHEY and CDR2 is SVGAGI. The CDR3 has 16 amino acids. The ends were cut back, 0 bases at V and 0 bases at J, with 10 bases in the middle. Here the CDR3 DNA reads TGTGCCAGCAGTTACTCAGTCGGGCGTAGCACAGATACGCAGTATTTT. It is translated as CASSYSVGRSTDTQYF.

This clone has only a few counts. This chain uses TRBV5-1 with TRBJ1-6; 8 positions agree with TRBD1. The germline gives CDR1 SGHRS, CDR2 YFSETQ. The CDR3 sequence is 13 residues long. V shed 5 bases, J shed 8 bases, and the junction held 3 bases outside the gene matches. CDR3 nucleotide sequence: TGCGCCAGCAGGGACAGGGATGATTCACCCCTCCACTTT. Translating gives CASRDRDDSPLHF.

This rearrangement joins TRBV5-1 to TRBJ1-6, with a possible D match to TRBD1 (5 bases). V shed 0 bases and J shed 9 bases, with 10 bases lying between them. The CDR3 is made up of 14 amino acids. Germline assignment: CDR1 SGHRS and CDR2 YFSETQ. The DNA for the CDR3 is TGCGCCAGCAGCTTGGCGACTGGGGGTTCACCCCTCCACTTT. Encoded protein: CASSLATGGSPLHF.

This clone was counted only a few times. V usage is TRBV14 and J usage is TRBJ2-3; possibly TRBD1 for D (5 bases). The V end was cut by 3 bases, the J end by 7 bases, with 11 bases between. The CDR3 consists of 13 residues. The germline V gene encodes CDR1 SGHDN and CDR2 FVKESK. The CDR3: CASSQHRPHTQYF. CDR3 sequence (DNA): TGTGCCAGCAGCCAGCACAGGCCGCATACGCAGTATTTT.

V is TRBV27 and J is TRBJ1-1; maybe TRBD1 (5 bases). With 3 bases removed from V and 4 bases from J, the gap between germline ends came to 15 bases. The CDR3 loop spans 15 amino acids. The germline V gene encodes CDR1 MNHEY and CDR2 SMNVEV (reference sequence). CDR3 sequence: CASSFKGLAVTEAFF. CDR3 coding DNA: TGTGCCAGCAGTTTCAAGGGGCTGGCGGTCACTGAAGCTTTCTTT.

The chain employs TRBV6-5 and TRBJ2-7; TRBD1 matches 11 bases. This CDR3 contains 15 residues. V shed 5 bases, J shed 1 base, and the junction held 4 bases outside the gene matches. CDR1 and CDR2 (germline): MNHEY, SVGAGI. This CDR3 is CASSLGQGASYEQYF. CDR3 nucleotide sequence: TGTGCCAGCAGTCTTGGACAGGGGGCTTCCTACGAGCAGTACTTC.

This chain connects TRBV7-9 to TRBJ1-2; D not resolved. The CDR3 extends over 12 amino acids. Between the trimmed V and J ends, which lost 1 base and 9 bases, there was a span of 9 bases. Germline CDR1 reads SEHNR; CDR2 reads FQNEAQ (reference sequence). The CDR3 DNA reads as TGTGCCAGCAGCTTAGTTGGCGGGAGCTACACCTTC. It specifies CASSLVGGSYTF.

The chain recombines TRBV28 with TRBJ1-1; 9 positions match TRBD1. The germline CDR1 and CDR2 sequences are MDHEN and SYDVKM. V shed 2 bases, J shed 7 bases, and the junction held 5 bases outside the gene matches. The CDR3 covers 14 residues. The CDR3 region is CASSLGQGTGEAFF. CDR3 nucleotide sequence: TGTGCCAGCAGTTTAGGACAGGGGACGGGTGAAGCTTTCTTT. The variable domain in full, completed from reference TRBV28 and TRBJ1-1, reads DVKVTQSSRYLVKRTGEKVFLECVQDMDHENMFWYRQDPGLGLRLIYFSYDVKMKEKGDIPEGYSVSREKKERFSLILESASTNQTSMYLCASSLGQGTGEAFFGQGTRLTVV.